Presented here are 7 T cell receptor beta chains from one specimen sequenced in a study of blood T cell repertoires in COVID-19. Profiled with immunoSEQ multiplex PCR; TCRdb holds only in-frame clones, not every one. The sample shows about 150,000 clones, roughly 80% of them seen only once. Sequenced: peripheral blood. The receptors derive from a woman aged 55-69 years with acute or convalescent COVID-19.

This clone was seen a handful of times. The genes are TRBV5-5 and TRBJ1-2, with a possible D match to TRBD1 (6 bases). The germline V and J ends were trimmed by 4 bases and 8 bases, with 18 bases remaining between them. CDR3 length: 14 residues. CDR1 SGHKS and CDR2 YYEKEE come from the germline V gene (reference sequence). The CDR3 region is CASSPRTDPLGYTF. DNA for the CDR3: TGTGCCAGCAGCCCTAGGACAGACCCCTTAGGCTACACCTTC.

The chain uses TRBV4-1 and TRBJ2-5; TRBD2 matches at 7 bases. From germline, CDR1 is MGHRA and CDR2 YSYEKL. The CDR3 is 15 residues long. Trimming cost V 3 bases and J 4 bases; bases outside gene matches: 8. The CDR3 region is CASSHSGGGAETQYF. DNA of the CDR3: TGCGCCAGCAGCCATTCCGGGGGAGGGGCAGAGACCCAGTACTTC.

This clone was counted once. The chain has TRBV9 and TRBJ2-2; 9 bases agree with TRBD1. Germline loops: CDR1 SGDLS, CDR2 YYNGEE. Germline trimming cut 3 bases from V and 6 bases from J; bases unmatched to any gene: 9. The CDR3 spans 16 residues. The CDR3 spells CASSAHTGTGSGELFF. The CDR3, as DNA: TGTGCCAGCAGCGCCCATACCGGGACAGGGTCCGGGGAGCTGTTTTTT.

The chain employs TRBV6-5 and TRBJ2-3; D ambiguous. Per the germline V gene, CDR1 is MNHEY and CDR2 is SVGAGI. Trimming took off 5 bases at V and 2 bases at J, with 11 bases between the two ends. The CDR3 sequence is 14 residues long. Written as DNA, the CDR3 is TGTGCCAGCAGTCTCCGTCTAGTCACAGATACGCAGTATTTT. Amino acid sequence: CASSLRLVTDTQYF.

The chain couples TRBV18 to TRBJ2-1; TRBD1 is a possible D gene (6 bases). V was pared by 0 bases and J by 3 bases, with 9 bases between. Germline V gene lookup returns CDR1 KGHSH and CDR2 LQKENI. CDR3 size: 15 residues. The CDR3 here is CASSPPQGNYNEQFF. DNA of the CDR3: TGTGCCAGCTCACCACCCCAGGGGAACTACAATGAGCAGTTCTTC.

This clone was seen once. V usage is TRBV12-5 and J usage is TRBJ1-4, with unresolved D. CDR3 length: 14 residues. Germline V gives CDR1 LGHNT, CDR2 FRNRAP. Trimming removed 7 bases at V and 10 bases at J, with 19 bases between. In DNA, the CDR3 is TGTGCTAGTGTATCCCTCGGACGAGGAGGAAAACTGTTTTTT. Encoded protein: CASVSLGRGGKLFF.

The J gene is TRBJ1-5, the V gene TRBV30, with D hard to call. Per the germline V gene, CDR1 is GTSNPN and CDR2 is SVGIG (reference sequence). This CDR3 has 13 residues. V dropped 3 bases and J dropped 6 bases, with 12 bases sitting between them. CDR3 amino acids: CAWSPRESQPQHF. CDR3 bases: TGTGCCTGGAGCCCTCGGGAAAGTCAGCCCCAGCATTTT.